The source of this T cell receptor (beta chain) is a study of PD-1 blockade in classical Hodgkin lymphoma. The wider study: Patients were treated with nivolumab at 3 mg/kg, and this was given intravenously every 2 weeks.

Assay: immunoSEQ multiplex PCR; the TCRdb copy retains only in-frame clones and omits some. The sample records tens of thousands of clones, 90% to 95% being singletons. The table lists this clone with a count of one. The antigen is not known. Study-wide results and caveats: CD4+ TCR diversity, unlike CD8+, climbed significantly by C4D1. Complete responders' diversity at baseline resembled that of newly diagnosed patients.

Every single patient, without exception, relapsed after autologous stem cell transplantation, and brentuximab vedotin exposure varied. J was trimmed by 4 bases and V by 1 base; bases with no gene match: 3. Germline CDR1 reads SGHTA; CDR2 reads FQGNSA. This CDR3 comprises 15 residues. The chain has TRBV7-2 and TRBJ2-1; 8 bases map to TRBD2. Material: peripheral blood mononuclear cells (PBMCs), obtained at baseline. This receptor was identified in a human donor with classical Hodgkin lymphoma. This chain's CDR3 is CASSLGASGYNEQFF. CDR3 DNA sequence: TGTGCCAGCAGCTTAGGGGCTAGCGGGTACAATGAGCAGTTCTTC.